The text below deals with one TCR beta chain. Its antigen specificity is not known. The read is 3 residues too short to cover the CDR3 end, so that end is filled in from the germline J gene. This sample stems from a study of TET2 disruption in CD19-targeted CAR T cells (dated by TCRdb to the late 2010s). The study in broad terms: No additional inclusion criteria were applied, and the number of samples was determined by the original clinical trial design and by sample availability.

What this sample's treatment or condition label stands for: autologous CTL019 cells: CD19 CAR with 4-1BB and CD3 zeta domains. TCR zeta and 4-1BB costimulatory signaling domains were built into the CD19 CAR. T cells for CTL019 manufacturing were collected from peripheral blood by leukapheresis. The DNeasy Blood and Tissue Kit was used to extract genomic DNA from pre-infusion T cells, peripheral blood, or sorted post-infusion T cells. A distance of 14 bases separates the germline ends of V and J, which lose 6 bases and 6 bases respectively. The CDR3 contains 13 residues, cysteine and phenylalanine counted. The DNA covers only part of the CDR3, 30 bases in frame from base 1. Results the study describes overall, beyond this receptor: Conclusions about the patient's CAR T cells rested on extensive analysis of a single subject.

The immunoSEQ assay was used to perform TCR beta chain deep sequencing. The paper's processing steps were these. Only productive TCR beta rearrangements were used to compute clonotype frequencies. TCRdb provides this immuneACCESS table in a form limited to in-frame rearrangements. Some clones are lacking; in checked studies, under half of them reflect an unresolved V gene, and why the rest are absent is not known. V and J calls and clone size are given by that table; D and trimming were obtained from the DNA. This sample's table lists 25,000 to 30,000 clones. The top ten clones comprise 1.5% to 2% of the sample.

The sequence is built from TRBV12-3 or TRBV12-4 and TRBJ1-1, with TRBD1 perhaps the D gene, on 5 matching bases. Sequenced material: CD8- CAR+ T cells sorted from cultured blood T cells, taken for CD19 CAR T cell therapy. Read against the paper, the sample's cell subset or site label means: CD8-negative CAR-positive T cells from the infusion product. The TCR comes from a man aged 70-80 years with chronic lymphocytic leukemia. The sequenced CDR3 bases are TGTGCCAGCAGCACAGGACCTCGGGCTGAA. Its amino acids are CASSTGPRAE. The complete CDR3 reads CASSTGPRAEAFF.